This is a list of T cell receptor beta chains from one sample in a study of blood T cell repertoires in COVID-19. Assay: immunoSEQ multiplex PCR; the TCRdb copy retains only in-frame clones and omits some. The sample carries about 150,000 clones, 75% to 90% recorded once. The sequenced sample was peripheral blood. The receptors stem from a man older than 75 with acute or convalescent COVID-19. The CDR3 runs from the conserved cysteine through the conserved F or W. The D gene is left open where the match is weak. Some rows have no size entry. The others give once, few or many, or a class for an expanded clone.

>TRBV9|TRBJ1-2|-|TRBD1
CASRAGTGGVGGYTF
TGTGCCAGCAGAGCCGGGACAGGGGGTGTTGGTGGCTACACCTTC
>TRBV5-1|TRBJ1-1|-|TRBD1
CASSLTGVTEAFF
TGCGCCAGCAGCCTGACAGGGGTCACTGAAGCTTTCTTT
>TRBV5-1|TRBJ2-2|-|TRBD1
CASSAQGDGGELFF
TGCGCCAGCAGCGCACAGGGGGATGGCGGGGAGCTGTTTTTT
>TRBV3-1/TRBV3-2|TRBJ1-6|-|-
CASNTLNSPLHF
TGTGCCAGCAACACGCTCAATTCACCCCTCCACTTT
>TRBV28|TRBJ1-2|-|TRBD1
CASSLTQGIEGYTF
TGTGCCAGCAGCCTAACACAGGGGATCGAGGGCTACACCTTC
>TRBV29-1|TRBJ1-2|-|-
CSAGSRAANYGYTF
TGCAGCGCCGGGTCGCGGGCCGCTAACTATGGCTACACCTTC
>TRBV6-1|TRBJ1-5|-|-
CASSETVNQPQHF
TGTGCCAGCAGTGAAACAGTGAATCAGCCCCAGCATTTT
>TRBV5-1|TRBJ2-2|-|TRBD2
CASSFGAGGTGELFF
TGCGCCAGCAGCTTCGGGGCGGGAGGTACCGGGGAGCTGTTTTTT
>TRBV3-1/TRBV3-2|TRBJ1-1|-|-
CASSQVGSQVF
TGTGCCAGCAGCCAAGTGGGCAGCCAGGTCTTT
>TRBV19|TRBJ1-4|few|-
CASSRTAYNEKLFF
TGTGCCAGTAGTCGGACAGCTTATAATGAAAAACTGTTTTTT
>TRBV6-4|TRBJ1-1|-|-
CASSDSGTPNTEAFF
TGTGCCAGCAGTGACTCCGGGACACCGAACACTGAAGCTTTCTTT
>TRBV30|TRBJ1-4|-|-
CAWRLLQGKLFF
TGTGCCTGGAGGTTGTTACAGGGCAAACTGTTTTTT
>TRBV5-1|TRBJ2-3|once|TRBD2
CASTPGGGQGDTQYF
TGCGCCAGCACCCCCGGCGGGGGGCAGGGAGATACGCAGTATTTT
>TRBV7-9|TRBJ1-2|-|TRBD1
CASSFPWDSNYGYTF
TGTGCCAGCAGCTTCCCGTGGGACAGCAACTATGGCTACACCTTC
>TRBV28|TRBJ1-5|-|TRBD1
CASSPGQGAVGNQPQHF
TGTGCCAGCAGTCCAGGACAGGGGGCGGTGGGCAATCAGCCCCAGCATTTT
>TRBV27|TRBJ1-4|-|-
CASSLTGFDEKLFF
TGTGCCAGCAGCCTCACAGGGTTTGATGAAAAACTGTTTTTT
>TRBV28|TRBJ2-7|-|TRBD1
CASSRTGPYEQYF
TGTGCCAGCAGTCGGACAGGTCCCTACGAGCAGTACTTC
>TRBV7-7|TRBJ2-7|few|-
CASSLRQGAYEQYF
TGTGCTAGCAGCTTACGGCAGGGCGCCTACGAGCAGTACTTC
>TRBV4-1|TRBJ1-2|-|TRBD1
CASSQMDRNNYGYTF
TGCGCCAGCAGCCAGATGGACAGGAATAACTATGGCTACACCTTC
>TRBV3-1/TRBV3-2|TRBJ2-5|-|-
CASSHRGWGYQETQYF
TGTGCCAGCAGCCACAGGGGATGGGGGTACCAAGAGACCCAGTACTTC
>TRBV24-1|TRBJ1-4|-|TRBD1
CATSDPPGTGQEKLFF
TGTGCCACCAGTGACCCACCTGGGACAGGTCAAGAAAAACTGTTTTTT
>TRBV28|TRBJ2-5|-|TRBD2
CASSLLTSGYQETQYF
TGTGCCAGCAGTTTATTGACTAGCGGGTACCAAGAGACCCAGTACTTC
>TRBV11-2|TRBJ2-1|-|-
CASSLGGSSYNEQFF
TGTGCCAGCAGCTTAGGAGGGAGCTCCTACAATGAGCAGTTCTTC
>TRBV2|TRBJ2-2|-|TRBD2
CASRVGSGSTGELFF
TGTGCCAGCAGGGTCGGTAGCGGGAGCACCGGGGAGCTGTTTTTT
>TRBV11-2|TRBJ2-5|-|TRBD1
CASSLRQGPGETQYF
TGTGCCAGCAGCCTTCGACAGGGACCTGGGGAGACCCAGTACTTC
>TRBV12-3/TRBV12-4|TRBJ2-7|-|TRBD1
CASRRDSYEQYF
TGTGCCAGCAGGAGGGACAGCTACGAGCAGTACTTC
>TRBV3-1/TRBV3-2|TRBJ1-2|-|-
CASSQGIGGRGYTF
TGTGCCAGCAGCCAAGGGATAGGAGGAAGAGGCTACACCTTC
>TRBV28|TRBJ1-5|few|TRBD1
CASSYFRGRSNQPQHF
TGTGCCAGCAGTTACTTCAGGGGGAGAAGCAATCAGCCCCAGCATTTT
>TRBV3-1/TRBV3-2|TRBJ2-2|-|TRBD2
CASSRLPGGTGELFF
TGTGCCAGCAGCCGCCTTCCGGGGGGCACCGGGGAGCTGTTTTTT
>TRBV18|TRBJ1-1|-|-
CASSPITLGGWTEAFF
TGTGCCAGCTCACCAATAACTTTAGGGGGTTGGACTGAAGCTTTCTTT
>TRBV7-7|TRBJ2-2|-|-
CASSLGLANTGELFF
TGTGCTAGCAGCTTAGGGTTAGCGAACACCGGGGAGCTGTTTTTT
>TRBV7-2|TRBJ1-1|-|-
CASSSRTVSTEAFF
TGTGCCAGCAGCAGTAGGACAGTTTCCACTGAAGCTTTCTTT
>TRBV7-3|TRBJ2-7|-|TRBD1
CASSHGQGESETYEQYF
TGTGCCAGCAGCCACGGACAGGGTGAAAGTGAGACCTACGAGCAGTACTTC